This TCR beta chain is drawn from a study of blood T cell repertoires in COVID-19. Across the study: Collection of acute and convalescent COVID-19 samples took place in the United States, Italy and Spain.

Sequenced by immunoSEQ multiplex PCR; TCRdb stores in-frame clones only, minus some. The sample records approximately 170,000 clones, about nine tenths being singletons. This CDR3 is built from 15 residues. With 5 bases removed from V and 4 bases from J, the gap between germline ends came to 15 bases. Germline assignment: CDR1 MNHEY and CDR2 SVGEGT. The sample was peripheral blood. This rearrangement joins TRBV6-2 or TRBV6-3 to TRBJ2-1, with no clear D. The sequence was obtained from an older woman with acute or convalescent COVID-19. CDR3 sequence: CASSAFSPGYNEQFF. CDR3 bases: TGTGCCAGCAGTGCGTTTTCCCCGGGTTACAATGAGCAGTTCTTC.